This entry features one TCR beta chain sequence. The antigen is not known. A read error may produce the germline difference seen at one junction end. A second PCR, run for about 7 to 11 cycles, used a sample-barcoded 5' primer plus a J-beta primer mix. MiXCR, applied by TCRdb to the 5' RACE reads, yields one record per CDR3 protein. Seen here are around 1,700,000 distinct CDR3 sequences, approximately 30% observed once, and the top ten hold around 7.7%. RNA extraction gave at least 5.5 micrograms of total RNA per sample. This sample was taken from a study of blood T cells in healthy people across ages. The study's findings and limits: In older individuals, TCR beta diversity per million T cells was lower, falling roughly linearly with age. More naive CD4+ cells and higher diversity marked long-lived donors relative to aged donors.

This clonotype was sampled from a woman aged 25 to 39 in good health. The specimen was blood.

The CDR3 DNA is TGTGCCAGTAGTGAGGTAGCGGGCTCCTACAATGAGCAGTTCTTC. It yields the protein CASSEVAGSYNEQFF. The J gene is TRBJ2-1, the V gene TRBV2; TRBD2 aligns across 7 bases. CDR3 length: 15 amino acids. CDR1 and CDR2 (germline): SNHLY, FYNNEI.